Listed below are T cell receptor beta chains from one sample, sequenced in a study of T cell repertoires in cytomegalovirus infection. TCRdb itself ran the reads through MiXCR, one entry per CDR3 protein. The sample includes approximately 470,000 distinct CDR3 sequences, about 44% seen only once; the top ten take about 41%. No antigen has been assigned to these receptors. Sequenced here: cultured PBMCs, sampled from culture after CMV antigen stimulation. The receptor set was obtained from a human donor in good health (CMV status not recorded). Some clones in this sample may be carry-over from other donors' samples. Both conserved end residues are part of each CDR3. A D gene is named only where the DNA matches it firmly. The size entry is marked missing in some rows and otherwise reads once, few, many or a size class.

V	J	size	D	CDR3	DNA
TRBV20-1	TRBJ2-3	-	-	CSAPPGHRADTQYF	TGCAGTGCTCCACCGGGCCACCGGGCAGATACGCAGTATTTT
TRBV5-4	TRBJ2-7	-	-	CASRKGTGNEQYF	TGTGCCAGCAGAAAGGGTACAGGTAACGAGCAGTACTTC
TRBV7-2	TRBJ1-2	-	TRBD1	CASSPQGDYGYTF	TGTGCCAGCAGCCCACAGGGGGACTATGGCTACACCTTC
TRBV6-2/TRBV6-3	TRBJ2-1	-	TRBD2	CASSRTSVWNEQFF	TGTGCCAGCAGCCGGACTAGCGTCTGGAATGAGCAGTTCTTC
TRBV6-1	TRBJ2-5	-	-	CASNARGTETQYF	TGTGCCAGCAACGCCAGGGGAACAGAGACCCAGTACTTC
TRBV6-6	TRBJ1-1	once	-	CASRGGVTEAFF	TGTGCCAGCAGGGGAGGGGTCACTGAAGCTTTCTTT
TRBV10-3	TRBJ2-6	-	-	CAISESRPGANVLTF	TGTGCCATCAGTGAGTCCCGCCCTGGGGCCAACGTCCTGACTTTC
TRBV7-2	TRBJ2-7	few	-	CASSSSIRSSYEQYF	TGTGCCAGCAGCTCCTCAATAAGAAGCTCCTACGAGCAGTACTTC
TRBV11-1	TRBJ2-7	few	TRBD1	CASSTRTGSFSEQYF	TGTGCCAGCAGCACAAGGACAGGGAGTTTTTCCGAGCAGTACTTC
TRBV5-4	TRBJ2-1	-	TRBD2	CASIGLGSGGAWNSDEQFF	TGTGCCAGCATCGGTCTCGGTAGCGGGGGGGCTTGGAATAGTGATGAGCAGTTCTTC
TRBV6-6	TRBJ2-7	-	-	CASSYSDPLGSEQYF	TGTGCCAGCAGTTACTCGGACCCCTTGGGCTCCGAGCAGTACTTC
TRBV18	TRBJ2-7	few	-	CASSPSGAYEQYF	TGTGCCAGCTCACCCAGTGGGGCCTACGAGCAGTACTTC
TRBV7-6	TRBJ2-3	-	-	CARIREQGRTDTQYF	TGTGCCCGCATCAGGGAACAGGGCCGCACAGATACGCAGTATTTT
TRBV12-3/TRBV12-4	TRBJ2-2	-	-	CASSLTAANTGELFF	TGTGCCAGCAGTTTAACGGCAGCGAACACCGGGGAGCTGTTTTTT
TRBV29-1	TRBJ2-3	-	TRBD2	CSAETSGGFTDTQYF	TGCAGCGCCGAAACCAGCGGGGGCTTCACAGATACGCAGTATTTT
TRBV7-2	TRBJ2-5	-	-	CASSLAVTQYF	TGTGCCAGCAGCTTAGCGGTTACCCAGTACTTC
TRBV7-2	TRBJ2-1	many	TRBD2	CASSLNLADTMGQFF	TGTGCCAGCAGCTTAAATCTAGCGGATACAATGGGGCAGTTCTTC
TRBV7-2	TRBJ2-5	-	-	CASSPVLGAGETQYF	TGTGCCAGCAGCCCCGTATTGGGGGCGGGAGAGACCCAGTACTTC
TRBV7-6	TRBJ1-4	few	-	CASSRGGTNEKLFF	TGTGCCAGCAGCCGTGGTGGGACTAATGAAAAACTGTTTTTT
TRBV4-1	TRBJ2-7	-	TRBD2	CASSQPTSAPYEQYF	TGCGCCAGCAGCCAACCTACTAGCGCGCCCTACGAGCAGTACTTC
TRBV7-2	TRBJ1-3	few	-	CASSLALQEGNTIYF	TGTGCCAGCAGCTTAGCGCTCCAGGAGGGAAACACCATATATTTT
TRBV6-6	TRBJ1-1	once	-	CASRRDGSFGNTEAFF	TGTGCCAGCAGACGGGACGGTAGTTTTGGGAACACTGAAGCTTTCTTT
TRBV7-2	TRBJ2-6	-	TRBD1	CASQGVGWGRGAGANVLTF	TGTGCCAGCCAGGGGGTGGGGTGGGGGAGAGGCGCTGGGGCCAACGTCCTGACTTTC
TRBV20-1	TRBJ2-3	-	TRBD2	CSARLAGRDTQYF	TGCAGTGCCCGTCTAGCGGGAAGGGATACGCAGTATTTT
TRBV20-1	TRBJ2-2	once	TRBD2	CSARRAGEGTGELFF	TGCAGTGCTAGGAGGGCGGGAGAAGGGACCGGGGAGCTGTTTTTT
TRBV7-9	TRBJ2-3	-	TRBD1	CASSSSGTALDTQYF	TGTGCCAGCAGCTCATCCGGGACAGCCTTAGATACGCAGTATTTT
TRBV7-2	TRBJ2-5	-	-	CASGGHPQETQYF	TGTGCCAGCGGAGGACACCCCCAAGAGACCCAGTACTTC
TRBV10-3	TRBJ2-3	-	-	CASLGGHTQYF	TGTGCCAGCCTAGGCGGCCATACGCAGTATTTT
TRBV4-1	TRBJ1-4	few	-	CASRRDRLPEKLFF	TGCGCCAGCAGACGGGACCGACTCCCTGAAAAACTGTTTTTT
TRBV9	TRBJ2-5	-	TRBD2	CASSTPAPLAGGQETQYF	TGTGCCAGCAGCACCCCGGCCCCACTAGCGGGGGGGCAAGAGACCCAGTACTTC
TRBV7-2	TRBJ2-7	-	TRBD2	CASSTRSGSSYEQYF	TGTGCCAGCAGCACCCGGAGCGGGAGCTCCTACGAGCAGTACTTC
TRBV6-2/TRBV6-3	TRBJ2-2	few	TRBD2	CASSYEPRTSGRTGELFF	TGTGCCAGCAGTTATGAGCCTCGGACTAGCGGGAGAACCGGGGAGCTGTTTTTT
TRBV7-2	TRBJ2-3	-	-	CASKGLGTTDTQYF	TGTGCCAGCAAAGGGCTTGGGACCACAGATACGCAGTATTTT
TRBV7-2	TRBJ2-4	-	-	CASSLVSGWAKNIQYF	TGTGCCAGCAGCTTAGTTTCGGGCTGGGCCAAAAACATTCAGTACTTC
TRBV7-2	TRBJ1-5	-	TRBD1	CASSSGQPNQPQHF	TGTGCCAGCAGCTCGGGACAGCCCAATCAGCCCCAGCATTTT
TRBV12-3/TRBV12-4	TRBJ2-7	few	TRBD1	CASSPRQGDGNEQYF	TGTGCCAGCAGCCCGCGACAGGGCGACGGGAACGAGCAGTACTTC
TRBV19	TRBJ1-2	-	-	CASRTHPTKTSYGYTF	TGTGCCAGTAGAACTCACCCGACGAAAACCTCCTATGGCTACACCTTC
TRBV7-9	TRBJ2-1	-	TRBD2	CASSSDTSGRSHSSYNEQFF	TGTGCCAGCAGCTCCGATACTAGCGGGAGGTCCCATAGCTCCTACAATGAGCAGTTCTTC
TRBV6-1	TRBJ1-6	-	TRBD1	CASSPGTGRDSPLHF	TGTGCCAGCAGTCCCGGGACAGGGAGGGATTCACCCCTCCACTTT
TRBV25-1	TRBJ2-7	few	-	CASSEYSLYEQYF	TGTGCCAGCAGTGAATACTCCCTCTACGAGCAGTACTTC
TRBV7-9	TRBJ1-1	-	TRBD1	CASSLARTGMTEAFF	TGTGCCAGCAGCTTAGCGCGGACAGGTATGACTGAAGCTTTCTTT
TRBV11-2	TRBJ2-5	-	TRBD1	CASSYTGAGETQYF	TGTGCCAGCAGCTATACAGGGGCCGGGGAGACCCAGTACTTC
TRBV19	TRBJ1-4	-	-	CASSMKRERYEKLFF	TGTGCCAGTAGTATGAAGAGGGAACGTTATGAAAAACTGTTTTTT
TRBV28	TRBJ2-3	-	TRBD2	CASSEVAGAPDTQYF	TGTGCCAGCTCCGAGGTAGCGGGGGCGCCGGATACGCAGTATTTT
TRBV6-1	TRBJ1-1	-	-	CATQTILMNTEAFF	TGTGCCACGCAGACCATCCTCATGAACACTGAAGCTTTCTTT
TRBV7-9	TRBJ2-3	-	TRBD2	CASSPRTSGRLDTQYF	TGTGCCAGCAGCCCACGCACTAGCGGGCGGTTAGATACGCAGTATTTT
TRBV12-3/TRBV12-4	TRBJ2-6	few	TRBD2	CASSFWWTSGRTSGANVLTF	TGTGCCAGCAGTTTTTGGTGGACTAGCGGAAGGACCTCTGGGGCCAACGTCCTGACTTTC
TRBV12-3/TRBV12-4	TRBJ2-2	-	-	CASGFSGSTGELFF	TGTGCCAGTGGTTTTAGCGGTTCCACCGGGGAGCTGTTTTTT
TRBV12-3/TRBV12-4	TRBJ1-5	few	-	CASSLILDQPQHF	TGTGCCAGCAGTTTAATTTTGGATCAGCCCCAGCATTTT
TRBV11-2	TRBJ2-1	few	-	CASSPRGALLLDEQFF	TGTGCCAGCAGCCCCAGGGGAGCCCTACTTCTCGATGAGCAGTTCTTC
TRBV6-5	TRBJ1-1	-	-	CASSYGYALGGTEAFF	TGTGCCAGCAGTTACGGGTATGCGTTGGGGGGCACTGAAGCTTTCTTT
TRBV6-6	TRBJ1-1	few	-	CASGEEAFF	TGTGCCAGCGGAGAGGAAGCTTTCTTT
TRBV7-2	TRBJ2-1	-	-	CASSLANQYNEQFF	TGTGCCAGCAGCTTAGCGAACCAGTACAATGAGCAGTTCTTC
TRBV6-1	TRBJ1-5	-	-	CASSEERREPQHF	TGTGCCAGCAGTGAAGAAAGAAGGGAGCCCCAGCATTTT